What follows are 26 T cell receptor beta chains derived from one specimen sequenced in a study of CD8+ T cells in alopecia areata. Treatment denoted: oral pan-JAK inhibitor, 5-10 mg twice daily. RNA extraction was followed by reverse transcription into cDNA, which acted as the sequencing template. Some clones are missing from TCRdb's copy, which holds only in-frame ones; the method was immunoSEQ multiplex PCR. The repertoire holds about 140,000 clones, approximately 85% seen once, with roughly 25% in the top ten. The specimen was CD8+ T cells sorted from blood, collected at week 4, from a patient treated with tofacitinib. These receptor sequences come from a human donor with alopecia areata.

The DNA for the CDR3 is TGTGCCAGCAGCGAGACTAGCGCCTACAATGAGCAGTTCTTC. The encoded protein is CASSETSAYNEQFF. The chain links TRBV7-9 to TRBJ2-1; 8 bases align to TRBD2. In germline, CDR1 is SEHNR, CDR2 FQNEAQ (reference sequence). CDR3 length: 14 amino acids. V gave up 5 bases and J gave up 2 bases; unmatched junction bases: 2.

The chain links TRBV30 to TRBJ1-5, with no clear D. Germline CDR1 reads GTSNPN; CDR2 reads SVGIG (reference sequence). V dropped 0 bases and J dropped 4 bases, with 4 bases sitting between them. There are 12 residues in the CDR3. The chain's CDR3 is CAWSVPNQPQHF. In DNA, the CDR3 is TGTGCCTGGAGTGTACCAAATCAGCCCCAGCATTTT.

The table lists this clone with a few counts. This same CDR3 is encoded by further DNA sequences in the sample. The chain has TRBV27 and TRBJ2-1; TRBD2 aligns across 7 bases. CDR3 length: 15 residues. Germline CDR1 reads MNHEY; CDR2 reads SMNVEV (reference sequence). V was pared by 0 bases and J by 2 bases, with 1 base of the junction left unmatched. In DNA form, the CDR3 reads TGTGCCAGCAGTTTATCGGGGGGGGCCTACAATGAGCAGTTCTTC. Translated: CASSLSGGAYNEQFF.

The chain is built from TRBV5-4 and TRBJ2-7, with D uncertain. Between the trimmed V and J ends, which lost 9 bases and 6 bases, there was a span of 16 bases. This CDR3 comprises 12 residues. In germline, CDR1 is SGHNT, CDR2 YYREEE (reference sequence). CDR3 in DNA: TGTGCCACCAACAGTCCCGTCTCCGAGCAGTACTTC. It is translated as CATNSPVSEQYF.

The chain uses TRBV2 and TRBJ1-6, with 12 bases aligning to TRBD1. Germline V gene lookup returns CDR1 SNHLY and CDR2 FYNNEI. The V segment lost 7 bases and the J segment 7 bases; nucleotides outside the gene matches: 5. The CDR3 is 15 residues long. DNA of the CDR3: TGTGCCAGCACCCCGGGACAGGGGGCAAATTCACCCCTCCACTTT. Amino acids: CASTPGQGANSPLHF.

The V gene is TRBV29-1, the J gene TRBJ1-1; D is unclear. This CDR3 comprises 8 residues. Germline-derived CDR1 and CDR2 are SQVTM and ANQGSEA. V was shortened by 5 bases and J by 5 bases, with 0 bases between the two germline ends. The CDR3 loop is CSVTEAFF. CDR3 DNA sequence: TGCAGCGTTACTGAAGCTTTCTTT. The variable domain in full, completed from reference TRBV29-1 and TRBJ1-1, reads SAVISQKPSRDICQRGTSLTIQCQVDSQVTMMFWYRQQPGQSLTLIATANQGSEATYESGFVIDKFPISRPNLTFSTLTVSNMSPEDSSIYLCSVTEAFFGQGTRLTVV.

This clone was seen only once. V is TRBV6-6 and J is TRBJ2-3, with D hard to call. Germline V lookup: CDR1 MNHNY, CDR2 SVGAGI (reference sequence). The germline V and J ends were trimmed by 6 bases and 3 bases, with 1 base remaining between them. The length of the CDR3 is 10 residues. The CDR3 protein is CASRTDTQYF. The CDR3 coding sequence is TGTGCCAGCAGGACAGATACGCAGTATTTT.

The genes are TRBV6-6 and TRBJ1-1, with TRBD1 matching 8 bases. With 4 bases clipped from V and 3 bases from J, the junction kept 4 bases outside the gene matches. The CDR3 has 14 residues. CDR1 is MNHNY and CDR2 is SVGAGI in the germline V gene (reference sequence). The CDR3 loop reads CASSWTGRDTEAFF. For the CDR3, the DNA is TGTGCCAGCAGTTGGACAGGGCGAGACACTGAAGCTTTCTTT.

The J gene is TRBJ2-5, the V gene TRBV13, with a tentative D call TRBD2 (6 bases). This CDR3 comprises 15 residues. Germline V gives CDR1 PRHDT, CDR2 FYEKMQ (reference sequence). Trimming took off 4 bases at V and 3 bases at J, with 15 bases between the two ends. DNA for the CDR3: TGTGCCAGCAGCTGGACTAAGGACGGAGAAGAGACCCAGTACTTC. Its protein is CASSWTKDGEETQYF.

V and J are TRBV7-9 and TRBJ2-1, with D unresolved. Germline-derived CDR1 and CDR2 are SEHNR and FQNEAQ (reference sequence). The CDR3 spans 15 residues. V lost 5 bases, J lost 5 bases, and 16 bases lay in between. The DNA of the CDR3 is TGTGCCAGCAGCCCTACACAAACCGAAGACAATGAGCAGTTCTTC. This translates into CASSPTQTEDNEQFF.

This clone came up a few times. Other DNA sequences from this sample encode an identical CDR3 as well. The chain's CDR3 is CASSFPTSGTDTQYF. CDR3 nucleotide sequence: TGTGCCAGCAGCTTCCCGACTAGCGGCACAGATACGCAGTATTTT. The chain carries TRBV7-9 and TRBJ2-3; 8 bases are shared with TRBD2. The CDR3 is made up of 15 amino acids. V lost 3 bases, J lost 1 base, and 3 bases stayed unmatched. Germline V gene sequence: CDR1 SEHNR, CDR2 FQNEAQ (reference sequence).

In this sample, this clone turned up once. The chain joins TRBV30 to TRBJ2-7; 7 bases agree with TRBD1. The CDR3 runs 13 residues. Trimming took 4 bases from V and 7 from J; bases not matched to a gene: 10. Germline lookup yields CDR1 GTSNPN and CDR2 SVGIG (reference sequence). In DNA form, the CDR3 reads TGTGCCTGGAAGGGACAGAACCTTTGGGAGCAGTACTTC. Protein product: CAWKGQNLWEQYF.

This clone was recorded only once. This rearrangement joins TRBV10-2 to TRBJ2-1; unclear D gene. Germline assignment: CDR1 WSHSY and CDR2 SAAADI. The CDR3 is made up of 16 amino acids. V was shortened by 0 bases and J by 2 bases, with 11 bases between the two germline ends. CDR3 DNA: TGCGCCAGCAGTGAGTCACTCACAAAAACCTACAATGAGCAGTTCTTC. This gives the protein CASSESLTKTYNEQFF.

This clone showed up just a few times. The identical CDR3 is also encoded by other nucleotide sequences in the sample. This sequence joins TRBV7-2 and TRBJ2-1; no clear D. The CDR3 is made up of 12 amino acids. Germline CDR1 is SGHTA and CDR2 is FQGNSA. With 5 bases removed from V and 8 bases from J, the gap between germline ends came to 10 bases. DNA for the CDR3: TGTGCCAGCAGCCTTCGCGAGGATGAGCAGTTCTTC. This translates into CASSLREDEQFF.

The V call is TRBV6-1, the J call TRBJ2-7, with 9 bases fitting TRBD1. J lost 4 bases, V lost 7 bases, and 8 bases had no gene match. This CDR3 contains 14 residues. Germline V lookup: CDR1 MNHNS, CDR2 SASEGT. The CDR3 here is CASIPGQGKYEQYF. The CDR3 DNA sequence: TGTGCCAGCATCCCCGGACAGGGGAAATACGAGCAGTACTTC.

The gene calls are TRBV13 and TRBJ1-6, with D possibly TRBD1 on 5 matching bases. V was clipped by 4 bases and J by 4 bases, with 11 bases between them. Germline V lookup: CDR1 PRHDT, CDR2 FYEKMQ (reference sequence). The CDR3 covers 15 residues. CDR3 nucleotides: TGTGCCAGCAGCTACCGACAGACGTATAATTCACCCCTCCACTTT. Residues: CASSYRQTYNSPLHF.

This chain uses TRBV7-6 with TRBJ2-7, with 10 bases lining up with TRBD2. CDR1 is SGHVS, CDR2 FNYEAQ, per germline. The CDR3 has 14 amino acids. Unmatched junction bases numbered 7, after V lost 5 bases and J lost 6 bases. The CDR3 sequence: CASSLTGLASEQYF. In nucleotides, the CDR3 is TGTGCCAGCAGCCTTACGGGACTAGCGAGCGAGCAGTACTTC.

This clone was counted once. The CDR3 protein is CASSQRGQGTDTQYF. The CDR3 DNA is TGTGCCAGCAGCCAAAGGGGACAAGGCACAGATACGCAGTATTTT. The gene calls are TRBV11-2 and TRBJ2-3; a possible D gene is TRBD1 (6 bases). Per germline, CDR1 SGHAT and CDR2 FQNNGV. This CDR3 region has 15 residues. The V gene lost 5 bases and the J gene lost 1 base, with 13 bases spanning the gap.

The chain employs TRBV7-2 and TRBJ2-3; TRBD2 matches at 9 bases. Germline lookup yields CDR1 SGHTA and CDR2 FQGNSA. The CDR3 spans 15 residues. J was trimmed by 1 base and V by 8 bases; bases with no gene match: 7. The CDR3 DNA reads TGTGCCAGCTACTACCGACTAGCGGGCACAGATACGCAGTATTTT. Translation gives CASYYRLAGTDTQYF.

This clone was detected only a few times. This chain links TRBV5-6 with TRBJ1-3, with D tentatively TRBD1 (6 bases). Germline lookup yields CDR1 SGHDT and CDR2 YYEEEE. V lost 0 bases, J lost 1 base, and 8 bases lay in between. The CDR3 has 15 residues. The CDR3 coding sequence is TGTGCCAGCAGCTTGGATACAGGGTCTGGAAACACCATATATTTT. Translating it yields CASSLDTGSGNTIYF.

The chain employs TRBV4-3 and TRBJ2-3; D gene uncertain. Germline assignment: CDR1 LGHNA and CDR2 YSLEER. CDR3 length: 16 residues. V was clipped by 5 bases and J by 0 bases, with 15 bases between them. Here the CDR3 reads CASSAMTSPSTDTQYF. The CDR3 DNA is TGCGCCAGCAGCGCGATGACATCTCCTAGCACAGATACGCAGTATTTT.

This clone was seen a single time. The junction departs from the called germline gene at one end, perhaps through a read error. The chain couples TRBV2 to TRBJ2-7, with D hard to call. Germline V gives CDR1 SNHLY, CDR2 FYNNEI. This CDR3 has 9 residues. CDR3 in amino acids: CASSAPLGF. The CDR3 nucleotides are TGTGCCAGCAGTGCACCCCTAGGCTTC.

The chain combines TRBV29-1 with TRBJ1-2, with 8 positions matching TRBD1. The ends lost 0 bases at V and 4 bases at J; junction bases unmatched: 4. The CDR3 has 14 residues. CDR1 and CDR2 (germline): SQVTM, ANQGSEA. The CDR3 DNA follows: TGCAGCGTTGAAGACAGGGGGCAGGTCTATGGCTACACCTTC. Translation gives CSVEDRGQVYGYTF.

This chain uses TRBV9 with TRBJ2-5; 7 nucleotides line up with TRBD2. J gave up 4 bases and V 0 bases, and 6 bases lay outside the gene matches. Looked up from germline, CDR1 is SGDLS and CDR2 is YYNGEE. The CDR3 runs to 15 residues. DNA of the CDR3: TGTGCCAGCAGCGTAGCTCCGGGGGGAGGAGAGACCCAGTACTTC. Its protein is CASSVAPGGGETQYF.

V usage is TRBV7-3 and J usage is TRBJ2-5, with D perhaps matching TRBD1 (6 bases). The CDR3 consists of 15 residues. The germline V and J ends were trimmed by 2 bases and 0 bases, with 10 bases remaining between them. Germline CDR1 reads SGHTA; CDR2 reads FQGTGA. The CDR3 DNA is TGTGCCAGCAGCTTATCAGGGGCTTACCAAGAGACCCAGTACTTC. Its protein is CASSLSGAYQETQYF.

This clone was detected only a few times. The V gene is TRBV11-1, the J gene TRBJ2-7; 10 bases map to TRBD1. Germline assignment: CDR1 SGHAT and CDR2 FQDESV (reference sequence). J gave up 6 bases and V 4 bases, and 3 bases lay outside the gene matches. The CDR3 totals 13 residues. The CDR3 here is CASSSDRGVEQYF. CDR3 DNA: TGTGCCAGCAGCTCGGACAGGGGGGTCGAGCAGTACTTC.